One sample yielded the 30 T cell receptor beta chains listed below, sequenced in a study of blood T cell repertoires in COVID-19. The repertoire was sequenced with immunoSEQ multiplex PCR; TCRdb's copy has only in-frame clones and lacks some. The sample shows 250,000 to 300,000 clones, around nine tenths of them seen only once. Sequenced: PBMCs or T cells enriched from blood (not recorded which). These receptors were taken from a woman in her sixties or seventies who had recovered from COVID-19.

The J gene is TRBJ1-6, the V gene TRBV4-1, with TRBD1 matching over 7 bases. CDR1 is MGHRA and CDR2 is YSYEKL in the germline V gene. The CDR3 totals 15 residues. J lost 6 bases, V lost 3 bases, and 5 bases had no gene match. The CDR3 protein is CASSHPQGSNSPLHF. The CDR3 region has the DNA TGCGCCAGCAGCCACCCACAGGGGTCTAATTCACCCCTCCACTTT.

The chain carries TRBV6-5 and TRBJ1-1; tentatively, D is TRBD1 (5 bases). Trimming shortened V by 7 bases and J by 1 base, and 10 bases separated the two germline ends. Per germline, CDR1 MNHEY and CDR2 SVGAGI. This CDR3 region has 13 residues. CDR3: CASTHGGNTEAFF. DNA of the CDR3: TGTGCCAGCACTCACGGGGGGAACACTGAAGCTTTCTTT.

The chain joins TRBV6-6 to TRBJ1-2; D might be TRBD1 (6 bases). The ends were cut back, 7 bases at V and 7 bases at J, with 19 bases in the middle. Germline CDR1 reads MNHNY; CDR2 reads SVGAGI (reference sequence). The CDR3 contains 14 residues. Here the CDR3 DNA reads TGTGCCAGCATCTTACAGGGAACTTCAAGTGGCTACACCTTC. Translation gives CASILQGTSSGYTF.

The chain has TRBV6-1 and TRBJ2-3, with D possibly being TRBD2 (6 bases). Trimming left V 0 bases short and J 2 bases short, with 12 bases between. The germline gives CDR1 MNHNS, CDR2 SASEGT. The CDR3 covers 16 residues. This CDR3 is CASSEAGGTHTDTQYF. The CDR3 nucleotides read TGTGCCAGCAGTGAAGCGGGCGGGACCCACACAGATACGCAGTATTTT.

The CDR3 reads CSVGSTGAGTGAFF. In DNA, the CDR3 is TGCAGCGTCGGATCGACAGGGGCCGGGACAGGGGCTTTCTTT. The rearrangement uses TRBV29-1 and TRBJ1-1; 9 nucleotides agree with TRBD1. The CDR3 has 14 residues. CDR1 SQVTM and CDR2 ANQGSEA come from the germline V gene. J gave up 11 bases and V 6 bases, and 16 bases lay outside the gene matches.

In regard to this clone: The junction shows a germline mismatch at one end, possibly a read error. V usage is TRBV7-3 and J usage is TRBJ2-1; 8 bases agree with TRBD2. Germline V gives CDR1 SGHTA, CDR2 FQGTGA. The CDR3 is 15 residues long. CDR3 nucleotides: TGTGCCAGCAGGTTAAGCGGGAGCTCCTACAATGAGCAGTTCTTC. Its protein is CASRLSGSSYNEQFF.

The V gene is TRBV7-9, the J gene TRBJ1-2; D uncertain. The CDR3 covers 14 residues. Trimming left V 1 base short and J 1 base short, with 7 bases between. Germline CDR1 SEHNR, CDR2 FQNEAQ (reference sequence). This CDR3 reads CASSLGAVNYGYTF. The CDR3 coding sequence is TGTGCCAGCAGCTTAGGAGCTGTTAACTATGGCTACACCTTC. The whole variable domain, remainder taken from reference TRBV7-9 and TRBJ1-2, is DTGVSQNPRHKITKRGQNVTFRCDPISEHNRLYWYRQTLGQGPEFLTYFQNEAQLEKSRLLSDRFSAERPKGSFSTLEIQRTEQGDSAMYLCASSLGAVNYGYTFGSGTRLTVV.

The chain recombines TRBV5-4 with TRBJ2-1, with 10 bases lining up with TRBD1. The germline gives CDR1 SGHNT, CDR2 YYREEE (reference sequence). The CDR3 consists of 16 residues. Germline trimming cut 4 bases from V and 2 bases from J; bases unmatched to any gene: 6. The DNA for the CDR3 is TGTGCCAGCAGCAGAGCCGGGACAGGGGCCTACAATGAGCAGTTCTTC. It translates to CASSRAGTGAYNEQFF.

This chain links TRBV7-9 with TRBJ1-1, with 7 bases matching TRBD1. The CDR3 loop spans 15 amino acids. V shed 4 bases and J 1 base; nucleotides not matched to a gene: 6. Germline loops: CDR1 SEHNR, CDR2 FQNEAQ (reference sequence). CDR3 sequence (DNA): TGTGCCAGCAGCTCCAAGGGACAGACGAACACTGAAGCTTTCTTT. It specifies CASSSKGQTNTEAFF. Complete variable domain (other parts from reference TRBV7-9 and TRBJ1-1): DTGVSQNPRHKITKRGQNVTFRCDPISEHNRLYWYRQTLGQGPEFLTYFQNEAQLEKSRLLSDRFSAERPKGSFSTLEIQRTEQGDSAMYLCASSSKGQTNTEAFFGQGTRLTVV.

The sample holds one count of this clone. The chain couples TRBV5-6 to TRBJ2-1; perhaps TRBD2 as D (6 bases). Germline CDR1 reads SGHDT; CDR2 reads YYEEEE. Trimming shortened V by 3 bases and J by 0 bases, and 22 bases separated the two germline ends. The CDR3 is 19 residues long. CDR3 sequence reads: CASSSRWVAAVPSYNEQFF. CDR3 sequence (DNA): TGTGCCAGCAGCTCCCGATGGGTAGCGGCAGTACCCTCCTACAATGAGCAGTTCTTC.

In DNA, the CDR3 is TGCGCCAGCAGTGATAGACAGGGCGTCCTCAATGAGCAGTTCTTC. Protein: CASSDRQGVLNEQFF. The chain carries TRBV10-1 and TRBJ2-1; 7 bases fit TRBD1. From germline, CDR1 is WNHNN and CDR2 SYGVQD (reference sequence). Trimming cost V 3 bases and J 6 bases; bases outside gene matches: 8. This CDR3 has 15 residues.

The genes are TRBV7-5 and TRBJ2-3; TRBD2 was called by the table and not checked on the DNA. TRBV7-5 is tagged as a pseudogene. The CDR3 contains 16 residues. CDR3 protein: CARSFNAGGSTDTQYF. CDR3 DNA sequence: TGTGCCAGAAGCTTTAATGCGGGAGGCTCCACAGATACGCAGTATTTT.

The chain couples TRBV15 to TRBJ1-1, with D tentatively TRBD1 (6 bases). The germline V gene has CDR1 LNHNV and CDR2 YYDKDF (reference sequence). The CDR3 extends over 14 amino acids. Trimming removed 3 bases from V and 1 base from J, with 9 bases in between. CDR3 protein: CATSRYRENTEAFF. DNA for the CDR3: TGTGCCACCAGCAGGTACAGGGAGAACACTGAAGCTTTCTTT.

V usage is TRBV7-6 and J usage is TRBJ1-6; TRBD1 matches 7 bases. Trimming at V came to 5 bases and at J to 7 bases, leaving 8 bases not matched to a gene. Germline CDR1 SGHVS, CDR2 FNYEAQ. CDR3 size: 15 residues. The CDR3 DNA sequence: TGTGCCAGCAGCCTCGCCGGGACAGAGAATTCACCCCTCCACTTT. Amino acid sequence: CASSLAGTENSPLHF.

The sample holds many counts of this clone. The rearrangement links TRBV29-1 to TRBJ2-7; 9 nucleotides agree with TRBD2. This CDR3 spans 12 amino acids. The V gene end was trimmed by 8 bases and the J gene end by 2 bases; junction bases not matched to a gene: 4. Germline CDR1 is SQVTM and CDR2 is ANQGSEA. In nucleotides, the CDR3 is TGCAGCACTTCTAGCGGGGCCTACGAGCAGTACTTC. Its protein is CSTSSGAYEQYF.

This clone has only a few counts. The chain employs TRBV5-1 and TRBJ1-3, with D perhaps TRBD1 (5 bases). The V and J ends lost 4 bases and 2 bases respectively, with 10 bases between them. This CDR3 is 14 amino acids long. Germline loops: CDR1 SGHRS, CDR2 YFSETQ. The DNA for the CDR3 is TGCGCCAGCAGCCAGGAGGGGACTGGAAACACCATATATTTT. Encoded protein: CASSQEGTGNTIYF.

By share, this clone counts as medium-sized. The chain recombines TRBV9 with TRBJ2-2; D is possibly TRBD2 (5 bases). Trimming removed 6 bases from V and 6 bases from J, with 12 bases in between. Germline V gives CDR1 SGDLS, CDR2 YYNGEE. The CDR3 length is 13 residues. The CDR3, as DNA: TGTGCCAGCACCGGGAACCACCCCGGGGAGCTGTTTTTT. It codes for CASTGNHPGELFF. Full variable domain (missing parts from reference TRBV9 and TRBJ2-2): DSGVTQTPKHLITATGQRVTLRCSPRSGDLSVYWYQQSLDQGLQFLIQYYNGEERAKGNILERFSAQQFPDLHSELNLSSLELGDSALYFCASTGNHPGELFFGEGSRLTVL.

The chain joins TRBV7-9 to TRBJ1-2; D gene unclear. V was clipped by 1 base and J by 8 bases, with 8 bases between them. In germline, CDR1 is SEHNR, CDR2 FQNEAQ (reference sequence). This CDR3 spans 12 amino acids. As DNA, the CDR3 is TGTGCCAGCAGCTTAGTGTCGGAGGGCTACACCTTC. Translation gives CASSLVSEGYTF.

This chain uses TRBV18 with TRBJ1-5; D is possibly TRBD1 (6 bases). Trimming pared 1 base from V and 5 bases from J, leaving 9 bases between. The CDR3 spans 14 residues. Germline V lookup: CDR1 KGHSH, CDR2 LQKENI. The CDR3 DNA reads TGTGCCAGCTCACCACGGTCAGGGGATCAGCCCCAGCATTTT. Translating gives CASSPRSGDQPQHF.

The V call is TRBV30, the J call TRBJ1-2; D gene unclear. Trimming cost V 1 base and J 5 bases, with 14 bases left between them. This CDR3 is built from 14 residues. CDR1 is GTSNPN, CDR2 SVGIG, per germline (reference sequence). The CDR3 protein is CAWSDSPQVYGYTF. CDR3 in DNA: TGTGCCTGGAGTGACTCTCCCCAGGTTTATGGCTACACCTTC.

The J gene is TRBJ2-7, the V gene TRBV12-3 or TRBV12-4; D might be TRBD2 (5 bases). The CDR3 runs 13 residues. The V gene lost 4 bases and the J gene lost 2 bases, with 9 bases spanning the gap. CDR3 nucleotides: TGTGCCAGCAGTTGGAACGGGGCCTACGAGCAGTACTTC. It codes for CASSWNGAYEQYF.

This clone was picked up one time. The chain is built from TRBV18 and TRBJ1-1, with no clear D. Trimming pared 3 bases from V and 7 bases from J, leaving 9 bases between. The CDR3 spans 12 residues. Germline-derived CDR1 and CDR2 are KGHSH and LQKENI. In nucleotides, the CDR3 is TGTGCCAGCTCACCGTATCGGGATGAAGCTTTCTTT. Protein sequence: CASSPYRDEAFF.

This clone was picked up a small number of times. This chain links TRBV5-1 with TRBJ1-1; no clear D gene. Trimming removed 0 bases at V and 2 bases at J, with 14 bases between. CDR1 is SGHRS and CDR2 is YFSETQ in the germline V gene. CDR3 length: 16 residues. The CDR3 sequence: CASSLDPVDFNTEAFF. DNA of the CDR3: TGCGCCAGCAGCTTGGACCCGGTAGACTTCAACACTGAAGCTTTCTTT.

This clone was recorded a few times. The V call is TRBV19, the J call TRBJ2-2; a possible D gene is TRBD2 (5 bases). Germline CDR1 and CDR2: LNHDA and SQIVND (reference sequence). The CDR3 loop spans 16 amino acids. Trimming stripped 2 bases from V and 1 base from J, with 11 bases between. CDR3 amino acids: CASSIIQRRNTGELFF. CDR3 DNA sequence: TGTGCCAGTAGTATAATCCAGCGGAGGAACACCGGGGAGCTGTTTTTT.

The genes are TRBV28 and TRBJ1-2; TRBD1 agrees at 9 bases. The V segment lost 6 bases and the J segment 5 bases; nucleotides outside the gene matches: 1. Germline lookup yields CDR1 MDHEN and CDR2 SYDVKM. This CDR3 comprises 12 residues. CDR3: CASRTGGYGYTF. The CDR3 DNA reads TGTGCCAGCAGGACAGGGGGGTATGGCTACACCTTC.

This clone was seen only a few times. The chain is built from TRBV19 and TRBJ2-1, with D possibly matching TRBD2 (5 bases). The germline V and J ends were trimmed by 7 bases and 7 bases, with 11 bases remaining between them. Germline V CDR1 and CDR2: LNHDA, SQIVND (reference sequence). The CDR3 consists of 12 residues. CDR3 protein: CASKTAVNEQFF. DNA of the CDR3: TGTGCCAGTAAAACAGCGGTTAATGAGCAGTTCTTC. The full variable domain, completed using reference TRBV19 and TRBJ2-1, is DGGITQSPKYLFRKEGQNVTLSCEQNLNHDAMYWYRQDPGQGLRLIYYSQIVNDFQKGDIAEGYSVSREKKESFPLTVTSAQKNPTAFYLCASKTAVNEQFFGPGTRLTVL.

The CDR3 sequence: CASSSTANRGRQPQHF. The CDR3 DNA reads as TGTGCCAGCAGCTCGACTGCAAACAGGGGAAGACAGCCCCAGCATTTT. The V gene is TRBV3-1 (or the pseudogene TRBV3-2), the J gene TRBJ1-5, with TRBD1 matching 7 bases. In germline, CDR1 is LGHDT, CDR2 YNNKEL (reference sequence). The CDR3 length is 16 residues. The trim removed 5 bases at V and 7 bases at J, leaving 14 bases unmatched.

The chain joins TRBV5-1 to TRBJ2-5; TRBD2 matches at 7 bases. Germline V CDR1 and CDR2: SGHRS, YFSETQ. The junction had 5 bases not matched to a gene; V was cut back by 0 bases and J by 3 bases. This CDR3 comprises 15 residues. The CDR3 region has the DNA TGCGCCAGCAGCTTGGAACAGCGGGGAGAAGAGACCCAGTACTTC. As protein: CASSLEQRGEETQYF.

The CDR3 loop is CASSLYRENTEAFF. The CDR3 bases are TGTGCCAGTAGTTTATACAGGGAGAACACTGAAGCTTTCTTT. The rearrangement uses TRBV19 and TRBJ1-1, with D tentatively TRBD1 (6 bases). The CDR3 consists of 14 residues. The V end was cut by 5 bases, the J end by 1 base, with 11 bases between. Germline CDR1 reads LNHDA; CDR2 reads SQIVND (reference sequence).

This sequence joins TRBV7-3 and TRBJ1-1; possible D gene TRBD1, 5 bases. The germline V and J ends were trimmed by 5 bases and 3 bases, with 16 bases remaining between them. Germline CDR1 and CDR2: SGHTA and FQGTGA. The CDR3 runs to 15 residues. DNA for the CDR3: TGTGCCAGCAGCAAAGGTTGGGGGAGGGACACTGAAGCTTTCTTT. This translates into CASSKGWGRDTEAFF.